This T cell receptor (beta chain) stems from a study of OX40 agonist ivuxolimab in advanced cancers. As for the study in general: Three patients, one with hepatocellular carcinoma and two with cutaneous melanoma, responded partially.

CDR3 length: 15 residues. CDR1 and CDR2 (germline): MNHNS, SASEGT. Trimming cost V 3 bases and J 6 bases; bases outside gene matches: 7. Libraries were prepared by immunoSEQ multiplex PCR; TCRdb keeps only in-frame clonotypes and omits some of them. Here the sample spans about 60,000 clones, 65% to 85% being singletons. This TCR was sampled from an adult with an advanced solid tumor such as melanoma, head and neck, liver or kidney cancer. The gene calls are TRBV6-1 and TRBJ1-5; 8 nucleotides agree with TRBD1. The starting material was CD4+ or CD8+ T cells sorted from blood, obtained in a trial of the OX40 agonist ivuxolimab. CDR3 region: CASSENRGSGQPQHF. CDR3 in DNA: TGTGCCAGCAGTGAGAACAGGGGGTCAGGTCAGCCCCAGCATTTT.